Listed here is a single T cell receptor (beta chain). This sample stems from a study of blood T cell repertoires in COVID-19. V dropped 6 bases and J dropped 7; count of bases not matched to a gene: 11. Germline V CDR1 and CDR2: SQVTM, ANQGSEA. The CDR3 is 14 amino acids. Using immunoSEQ multiplex PCR, the repertoire was profiled, and TCRdb retains in-frame clones only, with some absent. Of 300,000 to 400,000 clones listed, around 90% are singletons. This rearrangement joins TRBV29-1 to TRBJ1-1; the match to TRBD1 covers 10 bases. The sample was peripheral blood. This receptor was identified in a human donor in a cohort sampled during active COVID-19. The CDR3: CSVGTGAGVSEAFF. CDR3 DNA sequence: TGCAGCGTAGGGACAGGGGCGGGTGTGAGTGAAGCTTTCTTT. The full variable domain, with the rest looked up from reference TRBV29-1 and TRBJ1-1, is SAVISQKPSRDICQRGTSLTIQCQVDSQVTMMFWYRQQPGQSLTLIATANQGSEATYESGFVIDKFPISRPNLTFSTLTVSNMSPEDSSIYLCSVGTGAGVSEAFFGQGTRLTVV.